This section outlines one T cell receptor beta chain sequence together with its context. What it binds is not known. This entry belongs to a study of cytomegalovirus exposure and HLA in healthy donors. Turning to the study itself: The same platform was used for the 110 or so validation repertoires and the 600 to 850 first-cohort repertoires, a later analysis reported.

Study results and caveats: The study labeled 150 or so TCR beta chains cytomegalovirus-associated. The authors confirmed in vitro that three CMV-associated chains were specific for CMV antigens.

The germline CDR1 and CDR2 sequences are SGHTA and FQGTGA. The CDR3 covers 16 residues. V dropped 4 bases and J dropped 8; count of bases not matched to a gene: 6. Assay: immunoSEQ multiplex PCR; the TCRdb copy retains only in-frame clones and omits some. The data hold fewer than 300,000 clones, with around 87% observed a single time. The donors were members of the approximately 130-subject validation cohort (separate from the approximately 650-subject first cohort). The sequenced sample was PBMCs. This TCR came from a woman aged 18-29 years in good health and CMV-seronegative. V gene TRBV7-3 combines with J gene TRBJ2-2; 14 bases match TRBD2. The CDR3 is CASSSGLAGVPGELFF. Here the CDR3 DNA reads TGTGCCAGCAGCTCGGGACTAGCGGGAGTTCCGGGGGAGCTGTTTTTT. Full variable domain (missing parts from reference TRBV7-3 and TRBJ2-2): GAGVSQTPSNKVTEKGKYVELRCDPISGHTALYWYRQSLGQGPEFLIYFQGTGAADDSGLPNDRFFAVRPEGSVSTLKIQRTERGDSAVYLCASSSGLAGVPGELFFGEGSRLTVL.